The 32 T cell receptor beta chains reported below all come from one sample, sequenced in a study of cytomegalovirus exposure and HLA in healthy donors. 60 Vbeta and 13 Jbeta primers were used in PCR. Clones were read by immunoSEQ multiplex PCR, and TCRdb kept only the in-frame ones, dropping some. The top ten hold about 6.3% of the sample, which has about 150,000 clones, 65% to 85% seen once. Sequencing input: PBMCs. The receptors come from a male donor in good health and CMV-seropositive.

This clone was seen only once. The junction departs from germline at one end; a sequencing error may be responsible. V is TRBV7-9 and J is TRBJ2-7; the D is unclear. The CDR3 runs to 13 residues. Germline V gene data show CDR1 as SEHNR and CDR2 as FQNEAQ (reference sequence). CDR3 DNA sequence: TGTTCCAGCAGCTGCCCCGACTGCCACGAGCAGTACTTC. Translated, it gives CSSSCPDCHEQYF.

This clone was detected once. The rearrangement joins TRBV11-2 to TRBJ2-7; D is perhaps TRBD1 (6 bases). Germline CDR1 reads SGHAT; CDR2 reads FQNNGV. V shed 4 bases and J shed 4 bases, with 11 bases lying between them. CDR3 length: 13 residues. CDR3 coding DNA: TGTGCCAGCAGCTCGACAGGTTTTTACGAGCAGTACTTC. Translated, it gives CASSSTGFYEQYF.

The gene calls are TRBV6-5 and TRBJ1-2, with 12 bases matching TRBD1. The V segment lost 2 bases and the J segment 2 bases; nucleotides outside the gene matches: 0. CDR3 size: 15 residues. Germline assignment: CDR1 MNHEY and CDR2 SVGAGI. Here the CDR3 DNA reads TGTGCCAGCAGTTACGGGACAGGGGGCAACTATGGCTACACCTTC. Residues: CASSYGTGGNYGYTF.

In regard to this clone: Other DNA sequences within the sample encode an identical CDR3. V gene TRBV4-2 combines with J gene TRBJ2-5; unclear D gene. There are 13 residues in the CDR3. In germline, CDR1 is LGHNA, CDR2 YNFKEQ. V was trimmed by 0 bases and J by 1 base, leaving 3 bases between them. CDR3 sequence (DNA): TGTGCCAGCAGCCAAGACAGCCAAGAGACCCAGTACTTC. Translated, it gives CASSQDSQETQYF.

This rearrangement joins TRBV2 to TRBJ2-7; tentatively, D is TRBD1 (6 bases). V gave up 1 base and J gave up 5 bases, with 6 bases separating them. Germline CDR1 is SNHLY and CDR2 is FYNNEI. There are 12 residues in the CDR3. The DNA of the CDR3 is TGTGCCAGCAGTGAAGACAGGGACGAGCAGTACTTC. As protein: CASSEDRDEQYF.

The gene calls are TRBV7-2 and TRBJ2-7, with a possible D match to TRBD2 (6 bases). The CDR3 sequence is 14 residues long. Germline assignment: CDR1 SGHTA and CDR2 FQGNSA. The V end lost 3 bases, the J end lost 0 bases, and 9 bases lay between the germline ends. The CDR3 here is CASSFGGDSYEQYF. For the CDR3, the DNA is TGTGCCAGCAGCTTTGGAGGGGACTCCTACGAGCAGTACTTC.

The chain combines TRBV28 with TRBJ1-5; possibly TRBD1 for D (6 bases). The ends were cut back, 2 bases at V and 6 bases at J, with 11 bases in the middle. The CDR3 is 14 residues long. The germline V gene has CDR1 MDHEN and CDR2 SYDVKM. The CDR3 bases are TGTGCCAGCAGTTTAACAGGGCCCGGTCAGCCCCAGCATTTT. Translation: CASSLTGPGQPQHF.

This clone was seen a few times. An end of the junction differs from the germline gene, which may be a read error. The chain employs TRBV6-1 and TRBJ1-1, with D possibly matching TRBD1 (5 bases). Germline V CDR1 and CDR2: MNHNS, SASEGT. This CDR3 spans 11 amino acids. DNA for the CDR3: TGTGCCAGCCCCACGGGGGAAGGAGGTATGTTT. Its translation: CASPTGEGGMF.

The gene calls are TRBV5-6 and TRBJ2-2; 8 positions match TRBD1. Germline V lookup: CDR1 SGHDT, CDR2 YYEEEE. The V segment lost 6 bases and the J segment 3 bases; nucleotides outside the gene matches: 7. The CDR3 sequence is 15 residues long. The CDR3 DNA reads TGTGCCAGCACTCAAGACAGGGGATACACCGGGGAGCTGTTTTTT. It encodes CASTQDRGYTGELFF.

The gene calls are TRBV6-4 and TRBJ1-5, with D hard to call. Germline V gene data show CDR1 as MRHNA and CDR2 as SNTAGT. The CDR3 consists of 15 residues. The V end lost 0 bases, the J end lost 0 bases, and 6 bases lay between the germline ends. The DNA for the CDR3 is TGTGCCAGCAGTGACTCAAGAGATAGCAATCAGCCCCAGCATTTT. This sequence encodes CASSDSRDSNQPQHF.

J is TRBJ2-4 and V is TRBV18, with 8 bases identical to TRBD2. Per the germline V gene, CDR1 is KGHSH and CDR2 is LQKENI. V lost 1 base, J lost 6 bases, and 5 bases stayed unmatched. CDR3 size: 15 residues. The CDR3 reads CASSPQAGDVNIQYF. CDR3 bases: TGTGCCAGCTCACCACAAGCGGGAGATGTAAACATTCAGTACTTC.

The J gene is TRBJ1-2, the V gene TRBV4-2; D is possibly TRBD1 (6 bases). The CDR3 runs to 17 residues. V gave up 4 bases and J gave up 6 bases, with 24 bases separating them. The germline V gene encodes CDR1 LGHNA and CDR2 YNFKEQ. The CDR3, as DNA: TGTGCCAGCAGCCCCAGTTCTAGGCCTCAGGGGACCGATGGCTACACCTTC. Translating it yields CASSPSSRPQGTDGYTF.

The rearrangement uses TRBV6-5 and TRBJ2-5; TRBD1 aligns across 8 bases. Per the germline V gene, CDR1 is MNHEY and CDR2 is SVGAGI. This CDR3 comprises 13 residues. The ends lost 5 bases at V and 5 bases at J; junction bases unmatched: 4. The CDR3 DNA reads as TGTGCCAGCAGTCACGACAGGGGCGAGACCCAGTACTTC. Protein product: CASSHDRGETQYF.

The genes are TRBV5-1 and TRBJ2-5, with 7 bases identical to TRBD1. The CDR3 consists of 14 residues. Germline V gene data show CDR1 as SGHRS and CDR2 as YFSETQ. After removal of 0 bases from V and 5 bases from J, the junction contained 4 bases not matched to a gene. This CDR3 reads CASSLDVQGETQYF. The CDR3, as DNA: TGCGCCAGCAGCTTGGATGTACAGGGGGAGACCCAGTACTTC.

The rearrangement joins TRBV4-2 to TRBJ1-1; tentatively, D is TRBD1 (5 bases). Germline V gene data show CDR1 as LGHNA and CDR2 as YNFKEQ. There are 15 residues in the CDR3. Trimming removed 4 bases at V and 1 base at J, with 13 bases between. The DNA of the CDR3 is TGTGCCAGCAGCCTACATGACAGACAGAACACTGAAGCTTTCTTT. Its translation: CASSLHDRQNTEAFF.

The V and J genes are TRBV7-2 and TRBJ1-6; D unclear. V gave up 5 bases and J gave up 9 bases, with 8 bases separating them. The CDR3 extends over 12 amino acids. The germline V gene encodes CDR1 SGHTA and CDR2 FQGNSA. The CDR3 protein is CASSPGFSPLHF. The CDR3 nucleotides read TGTGCCAGCAGCCCAGGATTTTCACCCCTCCACTTT.

The rearrangement links TRBV30 to TRBJ2-2, with D possibly matching TRBD2 (5 bases). Trimming pared 5 bases from V and 2 bases from J, leaving 15 bases between. The CDR3 consists of 15 residues. The germline gives CDR1 GTSNPN, CDR2 SVGIG (reference sequence). The CDR3 nucleotides are TGTGCCTGGGCCGACTTCGGGGTTAACACCGGGGAGCTGTTTTTT. Residues: CAWADFGVNTGELFF.

In DNA form, the CDR3 reads TGTGCCAGTTCTCGGAGGGAGTCGGATGGCTACACCTTC. Protein product: CASSRRESDGYTF. The V and J genes are TRBV19 and TRBJ1-2; D ambiguous. V shed 8 bases and J shed 6 bases, with 16 bases lying between them. This CDR3 has 13 residues. Germline loops: CDR1 LNHDA, CDR2 SQIVND (reference sequence).

This sequence joins TRBV7-2 and TRBJ2-5; 10 bases match TRBD1. Germline V CDR1 and CDR2: SGHTA, FQGNSA. CDR3 length: 14 amino acids. J was trimmed by 5 bases and V by 3 bases; bases with no gene match: 3. CDR3 nucleotides: TGTGCCAGCAGCTTGACAGGGGGCAAGGAGACCCAGTACTTC. It is translated as CASSLTGGKETQYF.

This clone was detected a few times. This chain uses TRBV19 with TRBJ2-5; 8 bases align to TRBD1. Germline CDR1 is LNHDA and CDR2 is SQIVND (reference sequence). The CDR3 is made up of 14 amino acids. V lost 9 bases, J lost 2 bases, and 8 bases stayed unmatched. The CDR3 loop reads CASRSTGAQETQYF. CDR3 DNA: TGTGCCAGCCGATCGACAGGGGCACAAGAGACCCAGTACTTC.

The genes are TRBV6-1 and TRBJ1-2; no firm D call. Trimming took off 4 bases at V and 4 bases at J, with 7 bases between the two ends. CDR1 is MNHNS, CDR2 SASEGT, per germline. The CDR3 is 12 amino acids. The CDR3 here is CASSGSSYGYTF. The CDR3 region has the DNA TGTGCCAGCAGTGGCTCTAGCTATGGCTACACCTTC.

The chain couples TRBV29-1 to TRBJ2-7; 8 nucleotides agree with TRBD1. Germline CDR1 SQVTM, CDR2 ANQGSEA. CDR3 length equals 12 residues. The V segment lost 8 bases and the J segment 4 bases; nucleotides outside the gene matches: 7. The CDR3: CSTRTGNYEQYF. In DNA form, the CDR3 reads TGCAGCACCCGGACAGGGAATTACGAGCAGTACTTC.

The chain has TRBV27 and TRBJ2-7, with 14 bases that match TRBD2. The V gene's germline CDR1 is MNHEY and CDR2 SMNVEV (reference sequence). The CDR3 is 15 amino acids. V gave up 7 bases and J gave up 7 bases; unmatched junction bases: 9. The CDR3: CASNLGLAGAGEQYF. The CDR3 nucleotides are TGTGCCAGCAACCTGGGACTAGCGGGAGCGGGGGAGCAGTACTTC.

This rearrangement joins TRBV27 to TRBJ2-3; 9 bases are shared with TRBD2. Germline-derived CDR1 and CDR2 are MNHEY and SMNVEV (reference sequence). The CDR3 runs 17 residues. Germline trimming cut 5 bases from V and 5 bases from J; bases unmatched to any gene: 14. CDR3 bases: TGTGCCAGCAGTCTCCCCTTCGGCGGGAGGGTTGGAGATACGCAGTATTTT. It translates to CASSLPFGGRVGDTQYF.

This clone occurred a few times. J is TRBJ2-1 and V is TRBV28; 7 bases match TRBD2. Germline CDR1 MDHEN, CDR2 SYDVKM. V was clipped by 6 bases and J by 6 bases; unmatched bases: 5. This CDR3 is 13 amino acids long. Here the CDR3 DNA reads TGTGCCAGCAGCTCAACTAGCGTCAATGAGCAGTTCTTC. It translates to CASSSTSVNEQFF.

As DNA, the CDR3 is TGTGCCAGCACCACCCTTCAGGGCGGTGGCGGCTACACCTTC. It codes for CASTTLQGGGGYTF. This chain uses TRBV9 with TRBJ1-2; tentative D call: TRBD1 (5 bases). The V and J ends lost 6 bases and 8 bases respectively, with 20 bases between them. This CDR3 is 14 amino acids long. Germline V lookup: CDR1 SGDLS, CDR2 YYNGEE.

V usage is TRBV6-4 and J usage is TRBJ2-1; the D gene is possibly TRBD1 (6 bases). The CDR3 runs to 13 residues. Germline V gives CDR1 MRHNA, CDR2 SNTAGT. The V end lost 4 bases, the J end lost 8 bases, and 12 bases lay between the germline ends. CDR3 sequence (DNA): TGTGCCAGCAGTGGAATTAACAGGGATGAGCAGTTCTTC. Translating gives CASSGINRDEQFF.

This rearrangement joins TRBV5-5 to TRBJ2-7, with TRBD1 identical over 11 bases. The V and J ends lost 3 bases and 4 bases, in that order; junction bases with no gene match: 6. This CDR3 is built from 15 residues. From germline, CDR1 is SGHKS and CDR2 YYEKEE (reference sequence). CDR3 protein: CASSSPGQGEYEQYF. The DNA of the CDR3 is TGTGCCAGCAGCTCACCGGGACAGGGGGAGTACGAGCAGTACTTC.

The V call is TRBV20-1, the J call TRBJ1-4, with unresolved D. The ends were cut back, 0 bases at V and 11 bases at J, with 7 bases in the middle. This CDR3 is 11 amino acids long. Germline assignment: CDR1 DFQATT and CDR2 SNEGSKA (reference sequence). The CDR3 sequence is CSARDQEKLFF. CDR3 in DNA: TGCAGTGCTAGAGATCAAGAGAAACTGTTTTTT.

V and J are TRBV5-1 and TRBJ2-7; 7 nucleotides agree with TRBD1. V was clipped by 0 bases and J by 3 bases; unmatched bases: 3. The CDR3 runs 14 residues. Per germline, CDR1 SGHRS and CDR2 YFSETQ. CDR3 amino acids: CASSLEGQLYEQYF. In DNA form, the CDR3 reads TGCGCCAGCAGCTTGGAGGGACAGCTCTACGAGCAGTACTTC.

The chain uses TRBV7-2 and TRBJ1-1, with 8 bases aligning to TRBD1. The trim removed 3 bases at V and 1 base at J, leaving 1 base unmatched. CDR1 is SGHTA, CDR2 FQGNSA, per germline. The CDR3 runs 14 residues. The CDR3 coding sequence is TGTGCCAGCAGCTTGGGACAGGCGAACACTGAAGCTTTCTTT. The encoded protein is CASSLGQANTEAFF.

The rearrangement links TRBV9 to TRBJ2-7, with 9 bases matching TRBD1. Germline V gene lookup returns CDR1 SGDLS and CDR2 YYNGEE. The CDR3 extends over 15 amino acids. V shed 4 bases, J shed 0 bases, and the junction held 5 bases outside the gene matches. The CDR3 region is CASSPPTGGSYEQYF. CDR3 nucleotide sequence: TGTGCCAGCAGCCCGCCGACAGGGGGCTCCTACGAGCAGTACTTC.